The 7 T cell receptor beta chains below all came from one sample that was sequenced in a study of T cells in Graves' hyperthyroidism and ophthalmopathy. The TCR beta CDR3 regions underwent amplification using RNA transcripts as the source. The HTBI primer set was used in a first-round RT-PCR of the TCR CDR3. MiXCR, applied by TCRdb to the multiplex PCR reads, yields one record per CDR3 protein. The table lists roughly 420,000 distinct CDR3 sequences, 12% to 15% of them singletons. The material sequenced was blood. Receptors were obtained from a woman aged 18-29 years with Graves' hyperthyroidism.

The CDR3 sequence is CASSQGSGVQNEQYF. CDR3 DNA: TGCGCCAGCAGCCAAGGGTCGGGGGTTCAAAACGAGCAGTACTTC. The J gene is TRBJ2-7, the V gene TRBV4-1; D is perhaps TRBD2 (6 bases). Germline V CDR1 and CDR2: MGHRA, YSYEKL. This CDR3 spans 15 amino acids. The germline V and J ends were trimmed by 1 base and 5 bases, with 15 bases remaining between them.

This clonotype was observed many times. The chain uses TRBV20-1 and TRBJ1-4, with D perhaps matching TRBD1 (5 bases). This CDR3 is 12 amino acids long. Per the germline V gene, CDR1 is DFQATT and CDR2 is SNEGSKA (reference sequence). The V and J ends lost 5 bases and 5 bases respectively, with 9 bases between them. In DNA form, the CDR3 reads TGCAGTGCTGCGGGGCCAAATGAAAAACTGTTTTTT. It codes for CSAAGPNEKLFF.

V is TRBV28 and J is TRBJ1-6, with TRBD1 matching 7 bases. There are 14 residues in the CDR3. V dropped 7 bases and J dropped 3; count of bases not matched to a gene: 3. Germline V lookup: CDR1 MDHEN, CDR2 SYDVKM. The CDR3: CASTGDSYNSPLHF. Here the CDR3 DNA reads TGTGCCAGCACCGGGGACAGCTATAATTCACCCCTCCACTTT.

The CDR3 bases are TGTGCCAGCTCACCACTGGGGGGCGCAGATACGCAGTATTTT. This translates into CASSPLGGADTQYF. The chain combines TRBV18 with TRBJ2-3; the D gene could be TRBD1 or TRBD2 (6 bases each). The CDR3 has 14 residues. Germline-derived CDR1 and CDR2 are KGHSH and LQKENI. Between the trimmed V and J ends, which lost 1 base and 4 bases, there was a span of 9 bases.

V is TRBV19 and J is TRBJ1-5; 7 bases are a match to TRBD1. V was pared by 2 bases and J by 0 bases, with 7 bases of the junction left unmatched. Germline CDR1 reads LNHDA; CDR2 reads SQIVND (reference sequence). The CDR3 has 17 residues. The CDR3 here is CASSIRAGQNSNQPQHF. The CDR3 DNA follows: TGTGCCAGTAGTATACGAGCGGGACAGAATAGCAATCAGCCCCAGCATTTT. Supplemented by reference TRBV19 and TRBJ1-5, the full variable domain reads DGGITQSPKYLFRKEGQNVTLSCEQNLNHDAMYWYRQDPGQGLRLIYYSQIVNDFQKGDIAEGYSVSREKKESFPLTVTSAQKNPTAFYLCASSIRAGQNSNQPQHFGDGTRLSIL.

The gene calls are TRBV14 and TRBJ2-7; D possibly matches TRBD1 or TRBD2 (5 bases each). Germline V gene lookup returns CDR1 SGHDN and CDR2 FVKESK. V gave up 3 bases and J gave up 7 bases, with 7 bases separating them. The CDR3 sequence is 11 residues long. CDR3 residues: CASSHWGEQYF. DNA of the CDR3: TGTGCCAGCAGCCATTGGGGGGAGCAGTACTTC.

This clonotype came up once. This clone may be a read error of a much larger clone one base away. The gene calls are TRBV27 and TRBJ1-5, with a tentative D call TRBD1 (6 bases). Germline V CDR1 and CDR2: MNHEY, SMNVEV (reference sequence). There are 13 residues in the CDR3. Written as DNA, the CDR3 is TGTGCCAGCAGTGCGACAGGCAATCAGCCCCAGCGTTTT. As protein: CASSATGNQPQRF.